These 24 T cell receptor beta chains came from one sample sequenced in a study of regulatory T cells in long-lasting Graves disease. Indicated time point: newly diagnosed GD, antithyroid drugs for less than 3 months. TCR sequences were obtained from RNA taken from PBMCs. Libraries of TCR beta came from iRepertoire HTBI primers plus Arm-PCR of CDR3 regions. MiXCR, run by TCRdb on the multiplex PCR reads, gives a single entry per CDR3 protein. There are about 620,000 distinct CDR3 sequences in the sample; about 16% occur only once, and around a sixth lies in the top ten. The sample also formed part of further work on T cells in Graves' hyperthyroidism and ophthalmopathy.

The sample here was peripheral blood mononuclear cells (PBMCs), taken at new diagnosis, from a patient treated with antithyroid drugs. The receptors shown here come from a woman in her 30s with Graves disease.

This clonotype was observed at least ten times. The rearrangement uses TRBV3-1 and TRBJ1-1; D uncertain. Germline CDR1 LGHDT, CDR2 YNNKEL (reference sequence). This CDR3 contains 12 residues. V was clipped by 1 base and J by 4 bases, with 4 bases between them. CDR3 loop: CASSQVSTEAFF. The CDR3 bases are TGTGCCAGCAGCCAAGTTTCCACTGAAGCTTTCTTT.

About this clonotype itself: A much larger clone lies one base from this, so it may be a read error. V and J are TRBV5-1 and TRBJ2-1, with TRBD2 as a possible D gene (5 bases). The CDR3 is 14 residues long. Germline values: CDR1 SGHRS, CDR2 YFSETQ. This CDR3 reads CAGSESVAWDEQFF. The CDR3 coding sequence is TGCGCCGGCAGCGAATCAGTAGCGTGGGATGAGCAGTTCTTC.

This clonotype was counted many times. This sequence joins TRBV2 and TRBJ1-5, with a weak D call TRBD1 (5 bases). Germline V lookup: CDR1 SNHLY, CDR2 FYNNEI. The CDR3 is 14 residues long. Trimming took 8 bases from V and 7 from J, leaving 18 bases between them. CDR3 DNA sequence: TGTGCCAGCCACGGCGGGGGGAACGCACAGCCCCAGCATTTT. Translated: CASHGGGNAQPQHF.

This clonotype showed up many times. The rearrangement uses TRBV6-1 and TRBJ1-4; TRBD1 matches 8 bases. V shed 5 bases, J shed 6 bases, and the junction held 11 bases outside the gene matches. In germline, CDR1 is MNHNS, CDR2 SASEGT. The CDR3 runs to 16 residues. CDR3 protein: CASSRRQGAADEKLFF. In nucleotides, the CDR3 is TGTGCCAGCAGTCGGCGGCAGGGGGCCGCGGATGAAAAACTGTTTTTT.

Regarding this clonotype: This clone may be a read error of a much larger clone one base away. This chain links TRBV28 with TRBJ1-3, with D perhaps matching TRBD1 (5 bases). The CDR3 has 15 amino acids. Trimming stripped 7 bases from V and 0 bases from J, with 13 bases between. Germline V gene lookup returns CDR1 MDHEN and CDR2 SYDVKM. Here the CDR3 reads CASTLQEYSGNTIYF. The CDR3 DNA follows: TGTGCCAGCACCCTACAGGAGTACTCTGGAAACACCATATATTTT.

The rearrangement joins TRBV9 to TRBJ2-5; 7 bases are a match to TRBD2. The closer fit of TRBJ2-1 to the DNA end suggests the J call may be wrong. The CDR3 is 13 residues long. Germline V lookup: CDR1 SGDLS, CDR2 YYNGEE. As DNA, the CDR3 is TGTGCCAGCAGCGGGACTAGGTATCATGAGCAGTTCTTC. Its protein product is CASSGTRYHEQFF.

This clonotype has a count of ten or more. The CDR3 region is CASTSTDTQYF. For the CDR3, the DNA is TGTGCCAGCACTAGCACAGATACGCAGTATTTT. V gene TRBV12-3 or TRBV12-4 combines with J gene TRBJ2-3; D uncertain. CDR3 length: 11 residues. V was shortened by 7 bases and J by 0 bases, with 2 bases between the two germline ends.

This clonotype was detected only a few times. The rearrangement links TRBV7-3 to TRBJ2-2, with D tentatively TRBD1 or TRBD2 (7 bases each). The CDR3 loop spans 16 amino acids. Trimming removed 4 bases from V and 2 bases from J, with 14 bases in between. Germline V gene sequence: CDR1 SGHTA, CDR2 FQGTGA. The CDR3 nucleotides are TGTGCCAGCAGCTCGACAGGGAGGGCCAACACCGGGGAGCTGTTTTTT. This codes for CASSSTGRANTGELFF.

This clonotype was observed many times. This chain's CDR3 is CSGQGFFHEQYF. The CDR3 nucleotides are TGCAGTGGACAGGGGTTCTTCCACGAGCAGTACTTC. The rearrangement uses TRBV20-1 and TRBJ2-7; TRBD1 agrees at 8 bases. Unmatched junction bases numbered 7, after V lost 7 bases and J lost 5 bases. The CDR3 runs to 12 residues. CDR1 DFQATT and CDR2 SNEGSKA come from the germline V gene (reference sequence).

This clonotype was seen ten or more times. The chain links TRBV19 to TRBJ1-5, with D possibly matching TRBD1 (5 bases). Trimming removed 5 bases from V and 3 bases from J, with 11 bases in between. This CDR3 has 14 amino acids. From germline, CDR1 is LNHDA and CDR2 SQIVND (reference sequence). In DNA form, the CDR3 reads TGTGCCAGTAGTGGAAGGACACTCAATCAGCCCCAGCATTTT. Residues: CASSGRTLNQPQHF.

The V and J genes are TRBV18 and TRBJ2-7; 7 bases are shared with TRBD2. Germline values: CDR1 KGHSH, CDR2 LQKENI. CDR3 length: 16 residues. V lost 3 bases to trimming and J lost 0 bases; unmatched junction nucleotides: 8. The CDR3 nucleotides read TGTGCCAGCTCACCGCTCGGAGGCGGGAGCTCCTACGAGCAGTACTTC. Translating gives CASSPLGGGSSYEQYF.

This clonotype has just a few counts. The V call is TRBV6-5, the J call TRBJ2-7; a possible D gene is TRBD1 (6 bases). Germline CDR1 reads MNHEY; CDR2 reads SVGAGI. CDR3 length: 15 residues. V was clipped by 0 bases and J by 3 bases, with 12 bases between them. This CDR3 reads CASSYSWQGYYEQYF. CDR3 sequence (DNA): TGTGCCAGCAGTTACTCTTGGCAGGGGTACTACGAGCAGTACTTC.

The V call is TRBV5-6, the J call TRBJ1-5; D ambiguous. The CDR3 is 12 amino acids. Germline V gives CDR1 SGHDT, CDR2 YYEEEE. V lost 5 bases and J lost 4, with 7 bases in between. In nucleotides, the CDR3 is TGTGCCAGCAGTTCGATGAATCAGCCCCAGCATTTT. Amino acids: CASSSMNQPQHF.

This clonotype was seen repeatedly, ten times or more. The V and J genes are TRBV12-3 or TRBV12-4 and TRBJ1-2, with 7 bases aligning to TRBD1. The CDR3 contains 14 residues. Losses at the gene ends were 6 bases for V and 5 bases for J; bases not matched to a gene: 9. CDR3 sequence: CASRRQGRVYGYTF. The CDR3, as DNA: TGTGCCAGCAGGCGACAGGGAAGGGTTTATGGCTACACCTTC.

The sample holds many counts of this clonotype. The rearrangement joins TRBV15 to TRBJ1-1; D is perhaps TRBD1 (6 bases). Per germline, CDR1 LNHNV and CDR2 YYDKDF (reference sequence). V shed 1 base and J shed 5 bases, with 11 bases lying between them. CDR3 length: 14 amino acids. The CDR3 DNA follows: TGTGCCACCAGCAGAGCAGTACAGGGAACTGAAGCTTTCTTT. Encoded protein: CATSRAVQGTEAFF. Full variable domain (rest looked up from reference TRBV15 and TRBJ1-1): DAMVIQNPRYQVTQFGKPVTLSCSQTLNHNVMYWYQQKSSQAPKLLFHYYDKDFNNEADTPDNFQSRRPNTSFCFLDIRSPGLGDTAMYLCATSRAVQGTEAFFGQGTRLTVV.

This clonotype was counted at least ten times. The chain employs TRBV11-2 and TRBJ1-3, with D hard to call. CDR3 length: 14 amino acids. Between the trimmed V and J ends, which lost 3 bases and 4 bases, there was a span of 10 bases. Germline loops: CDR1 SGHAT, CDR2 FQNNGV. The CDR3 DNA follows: TGTGCCAGCAGCTTCACAGTTAGCGGAAACACCATATATTTT. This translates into CASSFTVSGNTIYF.

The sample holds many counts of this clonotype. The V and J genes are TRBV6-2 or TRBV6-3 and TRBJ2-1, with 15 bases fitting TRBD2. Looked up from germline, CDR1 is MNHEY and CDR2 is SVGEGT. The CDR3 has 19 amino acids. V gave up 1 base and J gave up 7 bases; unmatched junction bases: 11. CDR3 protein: CASSYWQPGTSGRQNEQFF. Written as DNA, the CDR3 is TGTGCCAGCAGTTACTGGCAGCCCGGGACTAGCGGGAGGCAGAATGAGCAGTTCTTC.

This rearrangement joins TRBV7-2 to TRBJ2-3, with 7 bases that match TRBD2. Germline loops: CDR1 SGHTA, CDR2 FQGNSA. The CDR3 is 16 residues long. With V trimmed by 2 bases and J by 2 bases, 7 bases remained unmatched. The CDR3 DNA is TGTGCCAGCAGCTTACCCCGGGGAGGGGCCACAGATACGCAGTATTTT. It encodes CASSLPRGGATDTQYF.

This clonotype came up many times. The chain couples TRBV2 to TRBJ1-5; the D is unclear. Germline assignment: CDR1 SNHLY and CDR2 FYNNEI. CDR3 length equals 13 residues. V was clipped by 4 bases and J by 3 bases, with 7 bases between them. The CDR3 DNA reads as TGTGCCAGCAGTGCCCGGGACAATCAGCCCCAGCATTTT. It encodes CASSARDNQPQHF.

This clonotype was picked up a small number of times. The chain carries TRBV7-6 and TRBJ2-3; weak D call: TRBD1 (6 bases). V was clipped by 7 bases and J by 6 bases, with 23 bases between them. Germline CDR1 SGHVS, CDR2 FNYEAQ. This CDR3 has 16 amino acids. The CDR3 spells CASTALWAFQGDTQYF. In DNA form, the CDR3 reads TGTGCCAGCACCGCCCTCTGGGCGTTCCAGGGGGATACGCAGTATTTT.

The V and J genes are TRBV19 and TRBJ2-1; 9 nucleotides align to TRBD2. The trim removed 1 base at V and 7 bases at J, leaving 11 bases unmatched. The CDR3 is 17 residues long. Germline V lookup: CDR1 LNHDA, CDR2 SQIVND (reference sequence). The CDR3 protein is CASSIGQSGRSGNEQFF. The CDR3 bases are TGTGCCAGTAGTATAGGACAAAGCGGGAGGAGTGGGAATGAGCAGTTCTTC. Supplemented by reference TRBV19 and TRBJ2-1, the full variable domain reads DGGITQSPKYLFRKEGQNVTLSCEQNLNHDAMYWYRQDPGQGLRLIYYSQIVNDFQKGDIAEGYSVSREKKESFPLTVTSAQKNPTAFYLCASSIGQSGRSGNEQFFGPGTRLTVL.

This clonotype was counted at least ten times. The CDR3 nucleotides read TGTGCCAGCAGTTTAGCGCTAGGTGCTAGCGGGAGGGACAACATTCAGTACTTC. Amino acid sequence: CASSLALGASGRDNIQYF. The rearrangement links TRBV12-3 or TRBV12-4 to TRBJ2-4, with 12 bases aligning to TRBD2. V trimming: 0 bases; J trimming: 7 bases; junction bases outside the gene matches: 10. The CDR3 totals 18 residues.

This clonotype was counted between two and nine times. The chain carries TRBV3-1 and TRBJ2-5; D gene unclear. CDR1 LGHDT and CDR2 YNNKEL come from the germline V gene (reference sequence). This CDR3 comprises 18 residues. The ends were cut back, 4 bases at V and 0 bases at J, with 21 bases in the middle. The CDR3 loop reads CASSRTGLLAGYQETQYF. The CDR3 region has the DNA TGTGCCAGCAGCCGAACCGGGCTCCTCGCTGGGTACCAAGAGACCCAGTACTTC.

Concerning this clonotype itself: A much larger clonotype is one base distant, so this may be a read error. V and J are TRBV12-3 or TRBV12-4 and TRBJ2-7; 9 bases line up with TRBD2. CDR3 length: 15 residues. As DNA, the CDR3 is TGTGCCAGCAGCGCTGGGACTAGCAGCCTCTACGAGCGGTACTTC. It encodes CASSAGTSSLYERYF.